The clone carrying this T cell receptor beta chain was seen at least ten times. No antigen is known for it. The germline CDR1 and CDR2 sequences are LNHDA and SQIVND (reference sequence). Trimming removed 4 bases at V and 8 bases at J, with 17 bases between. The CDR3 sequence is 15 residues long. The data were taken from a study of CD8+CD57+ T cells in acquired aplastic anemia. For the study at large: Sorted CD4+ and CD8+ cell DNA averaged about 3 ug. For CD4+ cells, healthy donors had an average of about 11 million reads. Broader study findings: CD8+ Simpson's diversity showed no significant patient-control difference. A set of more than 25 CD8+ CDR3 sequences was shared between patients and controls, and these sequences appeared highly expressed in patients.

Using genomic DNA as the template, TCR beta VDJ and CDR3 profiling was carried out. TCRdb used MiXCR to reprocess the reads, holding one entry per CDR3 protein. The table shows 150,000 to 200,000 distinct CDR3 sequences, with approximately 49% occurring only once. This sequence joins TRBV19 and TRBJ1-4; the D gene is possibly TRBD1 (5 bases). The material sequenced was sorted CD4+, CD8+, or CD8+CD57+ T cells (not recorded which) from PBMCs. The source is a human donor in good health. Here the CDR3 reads CASSNYRDFGEKLFF. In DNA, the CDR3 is TGTGCCAGTAGTAACTACCGGGACTTTGGGGAAAAACTGTTTTTT.